This T cell receptor beta chain was identified in a study of CD8 T cells in ankylosing spondylitis (dated by TCRdb to about 2017). At the level of the whole study: T cell receptor beta repertoires were profiled in healthy donors and ankylosing spondylitis patients so that disease-linked TCR variants could be found. The whole study cohort included 108 healthy donors and 20 to 30 ankylosing spondylitis patients. Peripheral blood was sampled, and synovial fluid was additionally collected from ankylosing spondylitis patients. What the research found in general, with its limitations: Blood from ankylosing spondylitis patients appeared to be characterized by a TCR beta motif made up of under ten highly homologous amino acid variants. The disease-linked clones had a CD8+ phenotype and were found at relatively low frequencies in peripheral blood. The disease-linked clones were reported to be significantly enriched in matched synovial fluid samples from ankylosing spondylitis patients. Some of the motif variants had been reported before in the synovial fluid and blood of reactive arthritis patients, a finding that suggests common disease-initiation mechanisms.

In regard to this clonotype: Its antigen specificity is not known. It has no much larger one-base neighbor in the sample; base qualities were not kept.

From cysteine to phenylalanine, the CDR3 is 14 amino acids long. The CDR3 DNA has 42 bases and is translated from base 1. CDR1 and CDR2 are drawn from the germline V gene (reference sequence): DFQATT, SNEGSKA. Relative to germline, V is 0 bases shorter and J is 1 base shorter, with 9 bases between their ends. The run used an Illumina HiSeq 2500. Quantitative 5'-RACE with molecular barcodes was used to prepare TCR beta libraries. On the study's bioinformatics: A new computational method, built on a probabilistic model of VDJ rearrangement, was used to identify disease-linked TCR variants. Clones were called with MiXCR by TCRdb after fastp trimmed the public reads at Q25, and only in-frame beta chains were retained. Each entry merges the rows of one CDR3 protein and shows their most common DNA and genes. TCRdb, not the original authors, processed these V and J calls. Recorded for this sample are about 240,000 distinct CDR3 sequences; under 30% of them occurred a single time. Over 0.55% of the sample lies in the top ten.

This sequence uses TRBV20-1 and TRBJ1-2; the D gene is unclear. The sequence derives from a male donor with ankylosing spondylitis or in good health (not recorded which). The source material was blood, either unsorted or a sorted T cell fraction (not recorded which). The nucleotide sequence reads TGCAGTGCTAGAGAGGTCACCATTAACTATGGCTACACCTTC. The encoded protein is CSAREVTINYGYTF.